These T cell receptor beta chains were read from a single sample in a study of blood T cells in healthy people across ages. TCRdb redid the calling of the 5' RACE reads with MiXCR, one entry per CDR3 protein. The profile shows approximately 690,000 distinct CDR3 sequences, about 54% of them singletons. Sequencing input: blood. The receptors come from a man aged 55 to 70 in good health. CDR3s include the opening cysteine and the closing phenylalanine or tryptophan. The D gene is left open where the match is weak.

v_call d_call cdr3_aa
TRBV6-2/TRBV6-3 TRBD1 CASSPDRVYGYTF
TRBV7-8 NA CASGLYEQYF
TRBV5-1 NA CASSLSPRGNTEAFF
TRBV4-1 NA CASSQEGATFDEQYF
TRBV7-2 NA CASSLSWGSGYGYTF
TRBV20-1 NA CSAREPSGRNTEAFF
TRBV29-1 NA CSGQYNQETQYF
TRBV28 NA CASSLGGATYNEQFF
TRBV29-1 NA CSVEDWGRQETQYF
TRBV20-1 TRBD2 CSAPGTSRGPYNEQFF
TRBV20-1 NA CSAREQTNTEAFF
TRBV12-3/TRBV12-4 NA CASSPSGSVRETQYF
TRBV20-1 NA CSASYFGGGPNEQFF
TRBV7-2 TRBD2 CASSYQAGGQETQYF
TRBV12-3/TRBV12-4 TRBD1 CASNPTGGRTEAFF
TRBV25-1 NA CASESAPKSGNTIYF
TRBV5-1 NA CASSLGDSTNEQFF
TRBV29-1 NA CSVEEGGWAEQETQYF
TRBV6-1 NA CASTSLGAQETQYF
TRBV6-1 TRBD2 CASEGDLAGADTQYF
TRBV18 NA CASSPPARGNTEAFF
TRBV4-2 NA CASTDQRTGAKNIQYF
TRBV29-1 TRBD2 CSVAVAGGDEQFF
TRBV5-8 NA CASSPDNGHQPQHF
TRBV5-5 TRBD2 CASSLGLLAGGPNEQFF
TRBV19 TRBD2 CASSVRGGQLGQFF
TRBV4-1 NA CASSPGPRDTKGNQPQHF
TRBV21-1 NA CASSPRPDYEQYF
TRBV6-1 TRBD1 CASSWDREDEQYF
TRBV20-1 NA CSAARSGIYEQYF